The 5 T cell receptor beta chains below come from one sample, sequenced in a study of blood T cell repertoires in COVID-19. Assay: immunoSEQ multiplex PCR; the TCRdb copy retains only in-frame clones and omits some. This table has over 250,000 clones, roughly 85% appearing once. The material sequenced was peripheral blood. These receptors were collected from a woman in her seventies with acute or convalescent COVID-19.

The table lists this clone with a count of one. V gene TRBV5-1 combines with J gene TRBJ2-3; 8 nucleotides line up with TRBD2. Trimming cost V 1 base and J 2 bases; bases outside gene matches: 6. Germline CDR1 SGHRS, CDR2 YFSETQ. This CDR3 region has 16 residues. The CDR3 reads CASSLTGGADTDTQYF. The CDR3, as DNA: TGCGCCAGCAGCTTGACCGGGGGGGCCGACACAGATACGCAGTATTTT.

This clone came up a few times. DNA of the CDR3: TGTGCCAGCAGCAATGCAGAATCGAACACCGGGGAGCTGTTTTTT. It encodes CASSNAESNTGELFF. The chain carries TRBV21-1 and TRBJ2-2; no check of the table's D call, TRBD1, against the DNA was made. TRBV21-1 is classified as a pseudogene. This CDR3 spans 15 amino acids.

The genes are TRBV3-1 (or the pseudogene TRBV3-2) and TRBJ1-1, with TRBD1 matching over 7 bases. The V gene end was trimmed by 0 bases and the J gene end by 10 bases; junction bases not matched to a gene: 8. From germline, CDR1 is LGHDT and CDR2 YNNKEL (reference sequence). CDR3 length equals 14 residues. As DNA, the CDR3 is TGTGCCAGCAGCCAAGAGTTAGGGGGCCGAGGAGCTTTCTTT. It specifies CASSQELGGRGAFF.

This chain uses TRBV19 with TRBJ2-1; a possible D gene is TRBD1 (6 bases). The V gene's germline CDR1 is LNHDA and CDR2 SQIVND (reference sequence). With 3 bases removed from V and 2 bases from J, the gap between germline ends came to 14 bases. The CDR3 is made up of 16 amino acids. In DNA, the CDR3 is TGTGCCAGTAGTATCATTGGGAACAGGGCCTACAATGAGCAGTTCTTC. Translation gives CASSIIGNRAYNEQFF.

This sequence joins TRBV5-1 and TRBJ2-2; the match to TRBD2 covers 11 bases. J was trimmed by 2 bases and V by 7 bases; bases with no gene match: 13. CDR1 SGHRS and CDR2 YFSETQ come from the germline V gene. The CDR3 has 18 residues. CDR3 region: CASSRGTSGTLNTGELFF. The DNA of the CDR3 is TGCGCCAGCTCGCGGGGGACTAGCGGAACCCTTAACACCGGGGAGCTGTTTTTT.